These T cell receptor beta chains were read from a single sample in a study of T cell responses to AZD1222 COVID-19 vaccine. The assay was immunoSEQ multiplex PCR, and TCRdb's table has in-frame clones only and misses some. The sample has approximately 270,000 clones, roughly 93% seen once. Sequencing was performed on peripheral blood, taken 28 days after the second AZD1222 dose. These receptors came from an adult who received the AZD1222 COVID-19 vaccine. Each CDR3 is given with its conserved first and last residue. Fields, in order: V gene, clone size, D gene, J gene, CDR3 protein, CDR3 DNA. The D gene is left open where the match is weak. Not all rows give a size; the values are once, few, many and, for expanded clones, a class.

V: TRBV27; size: once; D: NA; J: TRBJ1-1; CDR3: CASSRIDRTAIGAFF; DNA: TGTGCCAGCTCGCGTATCGACAGGACCGCCATCGGAGCTTTCTTT
V: TRBV6-5; size: NA; D: NA; J: TRBJ2-7; CDR3: CASSYQDTYEQYF; DNA: TGTGCCAGCAGTTACCAGGACACCTACGAGCAGTACTTC
V: TRBV6-6; size: NA; D: TRBD2; J: TRBJ2-7; CDR3: CASSSPPLAGGGEQYF; DNA: TGTGCCAGCAGTTCCCCCCCACTAGCGGGAGGAGGCGAGCAGTACTTC
V: TRBV7-2; size: NA; D: NA; J: TRBJ1-5; CDR3: CASSLKGVSNQPQHF; DNA: TGTGCCAGCAGCTTAAAGGGGGTAAGCAATCAGCCCCAGCATTTT
V: TRBV19; size: NA; D: NA; J: TRBJ2-7; CDR3: CASSEGGLRSSYEQYF; DNA: TGTGCCAGTAGTGAGGGGGGACTCCGGAGCTCCTACGAGCAGTACTTC
V: TRBV4-1; size: NA; D: NA; J: TRBJ2-5; CDR3: CASSQRGQETQYF; DNA: TGCGCCAGCAGCCAGCGGGGCCAAGAGACCCAGTACTTC
V: TRBV19; size: NA; D: NA; J: TRBJ1-1; CDR3: CASSIRYTEAFF; DNA: TGTGCCAGTAGTATCAGGTACACTGAAGCTTTCTTT
V: TRBV18; size: NA; D: TRBD2; J: TRBJ2-5; CDR3: CASSLSGAGETQYF; DNA: TGTGCCAGCTCTCTGAGCGGGGCGGGAGAGACCCAGTACTTC
V: TRBV4-1; size: NA; D: TRBD2; J: TRBJ2-1; CDR3: CASRDFGGANEQFF; DNA: TGCGCCAGCAGGGATTTCGGGGGGGCCAATGAGCAGTTCTTC
V: TRBV4-2; size: NA; D: TRBD2; J: TRBJ2-7; CDR3: CASSKFKREGPYEQYF; DNA: TGTGCCAGCAGCAAATTCAAGAGGGAGGGCCCCTACGAGCAGTACTTC
V: TRBV2; size: once; D: NA; J: TRBJ1-2; CDR3: CASSEGKGLGGYTF; DNA: TGTGCCAGCAGTGAAGGGAAGGGCCTTGGTGGCTACACCTTC
V: TRBV9; size: NA; D: TRBD2; J: TRBJ2-3; CDR3: CASSVGGLAGVADTQYF; DNA: TGTGCCAGCAGCGTAGGGGGGCTAGCGGGAGTGGCAGATACGCAGTATTTT
V: TRBV28; size: NA; D: NA; J: TRBJ1-2; CDR3: CASRPTGFNYGYTF; DNA: TGTGCCAGCAGACCTACAGGGTTTAACTATGGCTACACCTTC
V: TRBV24-1; size: NA; D: NA; J: TRBJ2-1; CDR3: CATSTEDGSYNEQFF; DNA: TGTGCCACCAGCACTGAGGACGGATCCTACAATGAGCAGTTCTTC